The present T cell receptor (beta chain) was sequenced within a study of T cell responses to AZD1222 COVID-19 vaccine. Study-wide results and limits: Donors were chiefly white British, with a greater number of females, and clonal diversity was perhaps underestimated. When two AZD1222 doses had been given, Spike-specific TCR breadth and depth rose. Seropositivity was recorded at baseline in only 6 or 7 AZD1222 recipients. The study found vaccine-associated CD4 TCRs spanning spike, dominant at 160-218 and 743-854.

A remark on this clone: What it recognizes is unknown.

Clones were sequenced by immunoSEQ multiplex PCR, and TCRdb holds only the in-frame ones, with some missing. The table has some 130,000 clones, about 91% seen once; the top ten hold less than 2%. Germline V lookup: CDR1 SGHRS, CDR2 YFSETQ. J lost 8 bases, V lost 3 bases, and 7 bases had no gene match. CDR3 size: 13 residues. This chain connects TRBV5-1 to TRBJ1-1; 7 bases agree with TRBD1. Sample: peripheral blood, taken 28 days after the second AZD1222 dose. This TCR derives from an adult who received the AZD1222 COVID-19 vaccine. Written as DNA, the CDR3 is TGCGCCAGCAGCTACTCCGGGACAGACGAAGCTTTCTTT. This translates into CASSYSGTDEAFF.